This TCR beta chain was found in a study of radiotherapy plus CTLA-4 blockade in lung cancer. Findings and caveats of the study: TCR clones originating in tumors grew in number in blood after radiotherapy plus ipilimumab.

Germline V lookup: CDR1 SGHNT, CDR2 YENEEA. Between the trimmed V and J ends, which lost 4 bases and 7 bases, there was a span of 20 bases. The CDR3 length is 16 residues. A remark on this clone: Its specificity is not known.

TCRdb's table, derived via immunoSEQ multiplex PCR, lists solely in-frame clones and lacks some. This table has roughly 110,000 clones, about 85% appearing once. The clonotype originates from a human donor with non-small cell lung cancer that progressed on radiotherapy plus ipilimumab. Some clones in this sample may be carry-over from other donors' samples. Specimen: peripheral blood, collected from a patient treated with radiotherapy plus ipilimumab. The chain links TRBV11-3 to TRBJ2-1; no firm D call. The CDR3, as DNA: TGTGCCAGCAGCTCAAGAAAGACGGAAAACTCTAATGAGCAGTTCTTC. This sequence encodes CASSSRKTENSNEQFF.